These 7 T cell receptor beta chains share one sample of origin, sequenced in a study of T cell repertoires in Merkel cell carcinoma (dated by TCRdb to about 2019). The library was generated by the immunoSEQ multiplex PCR assay. TCRdb took this table from immuneACCESS and kept in-frame rearrangements with V and J called. Such tables lack part of the clones; where checked against another copy, unresolved V genes explain under half of the gap, and the rest is unexplained. This sample has some 14,000 clones in its table, and about four fifths of those were observed once. In total, the top ten clones hold roughly 18% of the sample. Sequenced sample: tumor tissue. The receptors originated from an adult with Merkel cell carcinoma.

The chain joins TRBV4-1 to TRBJ2-2; a weak D match, TRBD1 (6 bases). The ends were cut back, 5 bases at V and 5 bases at J, with 15 bases in the middle. The CDR3 is 15 amino acids. CDR1 and CDR2 from the germline V gene are MGHRA and YSYEKL. CDR3 loop: CASSKSWGQTGELFF. In DNA form, the CDR3 reads TGCGCCAGCAGCAAAAGTTGGGGGCAAACCGGGGAGCTGTTTTTT.

The chain carries TRBV9 and TRBJ1-2; D is uncertain. Germline V gene data show CDR1 as SGDLS and CDR2 as YYNGEE. This CDR3 spans 12 amino acids. Deletions cut 4 bases from V and 10 bases from J, with 14 bases between. The CDR3, as DNA: TGTGCCAGCAGCCCACCATCACCCAACTACACCTTC. It is translated as CASSPPSPNYTF.

The rearrangement joins TRBV18 to TRBJ2-1; TRBD2 matches at 11 bases. The CDR3 is made up of 17 amino acids. Germline V CDR1 and CDR2: KGHSH, LQKENI. Germline trimming cut 3 bases from V and 9 bases from J; bases unmatched to any gene: 13. In nucleotides, the CDR3 is TGTGCCAGCTCACCTTTAGCGGGAGGGCCTTCCCATGGTGAGCAGTTCTTC. Protein: CASSPLAGGPSHGEQFF.

CDR3 nucleotides: TGCGCCAGCAGCCAAGGGCCCGACAGGGGGAACACTGAAGCTTTCTTT. It specifies CASSQGPDRGNTEAFF. V usage is TRBV4-3 and J usage is TRBJ1-1, with 8 bases identical to TRBD1. The CDR3 loop spans 16 amino acids. Per germline, CDR1 LGHNA and CDR2 YSLEER. J was trimmed by 1 base and V by 1 base; bases with no gene match: 5.

This clone was recorded once. The chain uses TRBV18 and TRBJ1-6; D is ambiguous. The CDR3 consists of 12 residues. Germline V lookup: CDR1 KGHSH, CDR2 LQKENI. V was pared by 8 bases and J by 7 bases, with 9 bases between. The CDR3 sequence: CASRPENSPLHF. The CDR3 nucleotides read TGTGCCAGCAGGCCGGAGAATTCACCCCTCCACTTT. Full variable domain (remainder filled in from reference TRBV18 and TRBJ1-6): NAGVMQNPRHLVRRRGQEARLRCSPMKGHSHVYWYRQLPEEGLKFMVYLQKENIIDESGMPKERFSAEFPKEGPSILRIQQVVRGDSAAYFCASRPENSPLHFGNGTRLTVT.

The chain couples TRBV3-1 (or the pseudogene TRBV3-2) to TRBJ1-2; D gene uncertain. The germline CDR1 and CDR2 sequences are LGHDT and YNNKEL (reference sequence). V lost 0 bases and J 3 bases, leaving 5 bases between the germline ends. This CDR3 comprises 13 residues. The CDR3 loop reads CASSQDGYYGYTF. In DNA, the CDR3 is TGTGCCAGCAGCCAAGACGGTTACTATGGCTACACCTTC.

In this sample, this clone turned up a few times. CDR3 sequence (DNA): TGTGCCAGCTCACCGAAGGGAACCCTGGGTCAGCCCCAGCATTTT. Protein: CASSPKGTLGQPQHF. The chain recombines TRBV18 with TRBJ1-5, with D unresolved. Germline V gene lookup returns CDR1 KGHSH and CDR2 LQKENI. There are 15 residues in the CDR3. V lost 3 bases and J lost 6, with 15 bases in between.